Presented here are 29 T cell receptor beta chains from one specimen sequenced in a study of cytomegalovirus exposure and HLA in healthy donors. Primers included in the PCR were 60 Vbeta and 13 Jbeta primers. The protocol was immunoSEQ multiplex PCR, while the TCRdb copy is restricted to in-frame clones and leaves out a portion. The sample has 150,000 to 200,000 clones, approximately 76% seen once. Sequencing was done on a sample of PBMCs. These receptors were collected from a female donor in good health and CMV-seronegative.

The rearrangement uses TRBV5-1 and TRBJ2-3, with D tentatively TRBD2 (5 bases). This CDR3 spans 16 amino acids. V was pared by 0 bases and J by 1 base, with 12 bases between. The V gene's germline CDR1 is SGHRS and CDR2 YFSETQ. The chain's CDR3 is CASSLGYSGGTDTQYF. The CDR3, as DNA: TGCGCCAGCAGCTTGGGATACAGCGGTGGCACAGATACGCAGTATTTT.

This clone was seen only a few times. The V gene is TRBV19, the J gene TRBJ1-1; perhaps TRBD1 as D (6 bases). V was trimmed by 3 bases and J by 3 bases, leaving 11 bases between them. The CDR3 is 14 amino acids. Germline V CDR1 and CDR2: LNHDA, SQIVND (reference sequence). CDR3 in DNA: TGTGCCAGTAGTATTAGGGGGGGCTACACTGAAGCTTTCTTT. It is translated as CASSIRGGYTEAFF.

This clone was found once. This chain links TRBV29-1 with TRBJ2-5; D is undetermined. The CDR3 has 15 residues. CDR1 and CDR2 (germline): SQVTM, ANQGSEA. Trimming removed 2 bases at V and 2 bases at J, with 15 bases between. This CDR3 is CSVEPSVSGQETQYF. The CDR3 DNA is TGCAGCGTTGAACCCAGCGTAAGTGGGCAAGAGACCCAGTACTTC.

As DNA, the CDR3 is TGCGCCAGCAGCTTGGTTCCGGGACAGGGTGTGAACACTGAAGCTTTCTTT. It encodes CASSLVPGQGVNTEAFF. The chain joins TRBV5-1 to TRBJ1-1; 9 bases line up with TRBD1. This CDR3 is 17 amino acids long. Germline trimming cut 0 bases from V and 0 bases from J; bases unmatched to any gene: 6. Per germline, CDR1 SGHRS and CDR2 YFSETQ.

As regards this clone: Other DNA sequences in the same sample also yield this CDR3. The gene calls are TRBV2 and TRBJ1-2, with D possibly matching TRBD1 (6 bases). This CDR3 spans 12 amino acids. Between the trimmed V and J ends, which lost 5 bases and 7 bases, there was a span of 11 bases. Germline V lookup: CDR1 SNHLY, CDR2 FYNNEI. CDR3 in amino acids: CASSLQGGGYTF. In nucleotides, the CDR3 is TGTGCCAGCAGTTTACAGGGTGGTGGCTACACCTTC.

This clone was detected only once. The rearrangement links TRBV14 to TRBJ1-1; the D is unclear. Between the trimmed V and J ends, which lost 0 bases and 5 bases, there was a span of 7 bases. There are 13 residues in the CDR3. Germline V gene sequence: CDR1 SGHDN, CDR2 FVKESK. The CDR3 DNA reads TGTGCCAGCAGCCAAGAGTTCGTGACTGAAGCTTTCTTT. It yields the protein CASSQEFVTEAFF.

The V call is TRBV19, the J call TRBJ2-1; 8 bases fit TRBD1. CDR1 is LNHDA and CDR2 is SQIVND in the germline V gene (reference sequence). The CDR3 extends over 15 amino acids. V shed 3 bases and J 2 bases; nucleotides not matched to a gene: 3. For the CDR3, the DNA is TGTGCCAGTAGTATCTCCAGGGGGCCCTACAATGAGCAGTTCTTC. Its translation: CASSISRGPYNEQFF.

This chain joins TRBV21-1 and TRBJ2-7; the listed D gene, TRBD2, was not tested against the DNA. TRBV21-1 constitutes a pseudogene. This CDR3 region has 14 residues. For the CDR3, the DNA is TGTGCCAGCAGCAACGACTCCCTCTCCTACGAGCAGTACTTC. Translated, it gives CASSNDSLSYEQYF.

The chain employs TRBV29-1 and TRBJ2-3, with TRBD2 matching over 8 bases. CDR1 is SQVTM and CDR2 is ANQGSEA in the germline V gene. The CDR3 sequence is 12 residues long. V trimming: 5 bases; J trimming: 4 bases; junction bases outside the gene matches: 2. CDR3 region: CSVRTSPDTQYF. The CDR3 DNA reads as TGCAGCGTTAGGACTAGCCCAGATACGCAGTATTTT.

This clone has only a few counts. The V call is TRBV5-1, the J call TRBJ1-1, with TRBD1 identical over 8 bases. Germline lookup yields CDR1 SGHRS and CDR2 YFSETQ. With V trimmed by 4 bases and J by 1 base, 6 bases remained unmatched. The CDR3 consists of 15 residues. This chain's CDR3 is CASSESGTGNTEAFF. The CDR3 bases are TGCGCCAGCAGCGAATCCGGGACAGGGAACACTGAAGCTTTCTTT.

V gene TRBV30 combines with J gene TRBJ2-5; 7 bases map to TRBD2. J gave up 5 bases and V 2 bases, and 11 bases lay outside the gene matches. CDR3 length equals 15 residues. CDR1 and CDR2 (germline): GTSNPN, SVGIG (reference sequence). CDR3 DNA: TGTGCCTGGAGTAAGCGAAAGCGGGACTGGGAGACCCAGTACTTC. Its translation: CAWSKRKRDWETQYF.

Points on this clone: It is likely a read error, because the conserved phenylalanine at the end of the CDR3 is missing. CDR3 DNA: TGCGCCAGTGCCGGGACAGATGTCACAGATACGCAGTATTTG. As protein: CASAGTDVTDTQYL. This chain joins TRBV5-1 and TRBJ2-3; 7 nucleotides line up with TRBD1. From germline, CDR1 is SGHRS and CDR2 YFSETQ. V was pared by 8 bases and J by 2 bases, with 8 bases of the junction left unmatched. There are 14 residues in the CDR3.

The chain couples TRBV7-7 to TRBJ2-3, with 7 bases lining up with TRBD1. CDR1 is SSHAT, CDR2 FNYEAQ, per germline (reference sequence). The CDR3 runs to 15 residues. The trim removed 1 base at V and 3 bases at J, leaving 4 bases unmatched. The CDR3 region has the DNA TGTGCCAGCAGCTTAGGACAGGGAAGGACAGATACGCAGTATTTT. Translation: CASSLGQGRTDTQYF.

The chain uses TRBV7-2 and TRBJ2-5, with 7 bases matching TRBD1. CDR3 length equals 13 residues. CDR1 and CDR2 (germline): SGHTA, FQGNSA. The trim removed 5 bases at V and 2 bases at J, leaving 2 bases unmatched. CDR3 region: CASSPGQQETQYF. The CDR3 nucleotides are TGTGCCAGCAGCCCGGGACAGCAAGAGACCCAGTACTTC.

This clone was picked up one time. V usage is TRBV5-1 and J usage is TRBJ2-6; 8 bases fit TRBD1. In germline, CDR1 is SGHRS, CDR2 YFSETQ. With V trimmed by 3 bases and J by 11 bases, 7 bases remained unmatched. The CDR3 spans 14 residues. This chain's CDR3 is CASSSGTGWDVLTF. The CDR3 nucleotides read TGCGCCAGCAGCTCCGGGACAGGTTGGGACGTCCTGACTTTC.

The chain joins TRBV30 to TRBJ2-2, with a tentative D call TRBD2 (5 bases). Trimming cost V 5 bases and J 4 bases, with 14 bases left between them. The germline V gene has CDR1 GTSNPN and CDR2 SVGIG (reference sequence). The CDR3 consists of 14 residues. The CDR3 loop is CAWSTGLSTGELFF. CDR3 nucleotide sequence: TGTGCCTGGTCGACGGGGTTGAGCACCGGGGAGCTGTTTTTT.

In DNA form, the CDR3 reads TGCGCCAGCAGCTCTCGAGCGGGGGGGCCTTACGAGCAGTACTTC. Encoded protein: CASSSRAGGPYEQYF. The chain couples TRBV5-1 to TRBJ2-7, with 10 bases aligning to TRBD2. Germline V gene sequence: CDR1 SGHRS, CDR2 YFSETQ. V was clipped by 3 bases and J by 4 bases; unmatched bases: 7. The CDR3 is made up of 15 amino acids.

DNA of the CDR3: TGTGCCAGCAGAACGGGGACAGGATATAGCAATCAGCCCCAGCATTTT. It codes for CASRTGTGYSNQPQHF. The V call is TRBV6-6, the J call TRBJ1-5; 8 positions match TRBD1. Trimming cost V 6 bases and J 0 bases; bases outside gene matches: 7. The CDR3 spans 16 residues. CDR1 is MNHNY and CDR2 is SVGAGI in the germline V gene (reference sequence).

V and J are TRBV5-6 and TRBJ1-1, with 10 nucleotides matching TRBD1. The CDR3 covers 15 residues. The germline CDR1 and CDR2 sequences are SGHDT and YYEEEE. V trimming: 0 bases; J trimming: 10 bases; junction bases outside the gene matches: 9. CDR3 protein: CASSLGQGAIRRAFF. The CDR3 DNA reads TGTGCCAGCAGCTTGGGACAGGGGGCAATCCGAAGAGCTTTCTTT. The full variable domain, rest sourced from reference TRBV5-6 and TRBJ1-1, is DAGVTQSPTHLIKTRGQQVTLRCSPKSGHDTVSWYQQALGQGPQFIFQYYEEEERQRGNFPDRFSGHQFPNYSSELNVNALLLGDSALYLCASSLGQGAIRRAFFGQGTRLTVV.

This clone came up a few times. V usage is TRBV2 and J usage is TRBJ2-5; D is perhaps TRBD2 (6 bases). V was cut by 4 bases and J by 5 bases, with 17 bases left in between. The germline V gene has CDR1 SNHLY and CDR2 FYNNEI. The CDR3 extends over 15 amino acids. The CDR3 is CASSGLGTSVETQYF. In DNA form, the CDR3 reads TGTGCCAGCAGTGGACTAGGAACGAGTGTGGAGACCCAGTACTTC. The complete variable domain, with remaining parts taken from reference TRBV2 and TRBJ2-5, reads EPEVTQTPSHQVTQMGQEVILRCVPISNHLYFYWYRQILGQKVEFLVSFYNNEISEKSEIFDDQFSVERPDGSNFTLKIRSTKLEDSAMYFCASSGLGTSVETQYFGPGTRLLVL.

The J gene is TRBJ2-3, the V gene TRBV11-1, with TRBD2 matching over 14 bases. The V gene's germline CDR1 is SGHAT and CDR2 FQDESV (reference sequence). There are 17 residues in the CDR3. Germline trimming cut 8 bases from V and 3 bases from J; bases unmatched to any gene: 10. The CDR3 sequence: CASGTSGSWEVTDTQYF. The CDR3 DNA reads TGTGCCAGCGGGACTAGCGGGAGTTGGGAGGTTACAGATACGCAGTATTTT. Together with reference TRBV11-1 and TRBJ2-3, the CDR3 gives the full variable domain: EAEVAQSPRYKITEKSQAVAFWCDPISGHATLYWYRQILGQGPELLVQFQDESVVDDSQLPKDRFSAERLKGVDSTLKIQPAELGDSAMYLCASGTSGSWEVTDTQYFGPGTRLTVL.

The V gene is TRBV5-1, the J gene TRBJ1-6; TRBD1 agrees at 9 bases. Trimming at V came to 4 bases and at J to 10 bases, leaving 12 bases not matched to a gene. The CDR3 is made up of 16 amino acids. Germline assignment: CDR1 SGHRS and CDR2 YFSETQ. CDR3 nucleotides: TGCGCCAGCAGCGAGGGGTCGGGACAGGGACGCTCACCCCTCCACTTT. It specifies CASSEGSGQGRSPLHF.

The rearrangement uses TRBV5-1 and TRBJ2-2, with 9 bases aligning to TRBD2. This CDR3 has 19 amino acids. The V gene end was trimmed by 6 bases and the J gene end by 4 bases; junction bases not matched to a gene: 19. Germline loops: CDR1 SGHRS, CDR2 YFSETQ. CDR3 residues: CASTLPEVAGARSTGELFF. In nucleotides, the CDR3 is TGCGCCAGCACCCTTCCCGAGGTAGCGGGGGCGCGGAGCACCGGGGAGCTGTTTTTT.

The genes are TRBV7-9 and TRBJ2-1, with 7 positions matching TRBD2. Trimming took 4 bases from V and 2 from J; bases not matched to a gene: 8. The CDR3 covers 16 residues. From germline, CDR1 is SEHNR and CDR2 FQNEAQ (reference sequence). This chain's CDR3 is CASSSDSSGPYNEQFF. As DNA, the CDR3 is TGTGCCAGCAGCTCAGACTCTAGCGGTCCCTACAATGAGCAGTTCTTC.

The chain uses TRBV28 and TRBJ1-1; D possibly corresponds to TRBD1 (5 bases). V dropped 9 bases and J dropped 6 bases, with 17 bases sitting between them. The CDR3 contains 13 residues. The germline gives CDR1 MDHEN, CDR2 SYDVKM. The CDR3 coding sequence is TGTGCCAGTACGGCCAGGGAAATCCCTGAAGCTTTCTTT. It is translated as CASTAREIPEAFF.

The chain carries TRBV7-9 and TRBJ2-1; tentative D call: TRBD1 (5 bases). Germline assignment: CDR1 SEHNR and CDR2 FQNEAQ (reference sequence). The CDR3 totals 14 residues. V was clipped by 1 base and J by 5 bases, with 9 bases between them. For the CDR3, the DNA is TGTGCCAGCAGCTTAGTTGACAGTCACAATGAGCAGTTCTTC. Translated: CASSLVDSHNEQFF.

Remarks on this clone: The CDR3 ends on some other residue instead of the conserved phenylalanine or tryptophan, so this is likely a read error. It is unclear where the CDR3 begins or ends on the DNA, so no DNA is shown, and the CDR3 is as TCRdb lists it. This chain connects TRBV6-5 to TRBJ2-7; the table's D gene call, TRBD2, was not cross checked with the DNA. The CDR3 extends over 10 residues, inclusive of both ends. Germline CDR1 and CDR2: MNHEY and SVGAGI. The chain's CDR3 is CASTPTRRFL.

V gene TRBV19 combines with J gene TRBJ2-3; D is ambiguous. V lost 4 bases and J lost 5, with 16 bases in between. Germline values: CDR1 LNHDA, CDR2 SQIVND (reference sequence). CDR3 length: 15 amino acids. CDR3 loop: CASSTLAAVGDTQYF. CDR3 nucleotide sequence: TGTGCCAGTAGTACTTTAGCCGCCGTCGGAGATACGCAGTATTTT.

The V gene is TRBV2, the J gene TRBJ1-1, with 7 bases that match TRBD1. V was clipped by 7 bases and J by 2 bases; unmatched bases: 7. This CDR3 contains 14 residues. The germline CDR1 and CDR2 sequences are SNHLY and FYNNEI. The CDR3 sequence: CASTDLGGNTEAFF. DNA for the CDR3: TGTGCCAGCACCGACTTAGGGGGCAACACTGAAGCTTTCTTT.